These T cell receptor beta chains were read from a single sample in a study of T-cell reconstitution after alpha-beta-depleted transplantation in children. TCRdb re-called the PCR reads through MiXCR, storing one row per CDR3 protein. This sample has approximately 1,000,000 distinct CDR3 sequences, with about 30% found just once. Sample: PBMCs, mostly from graft donor cells, taken 360 days after TCRalphabeta/CD19-depleted stem cell transplant. All receptors come from a boy in the first two years of life who had a stem cell transplant for SCID, so the T cells may come from the graft donor. The CDR3 runs from the conserved cysteine through the conserved F or W. Each record gives: CDR3 protein, V gene, CDR3 length.

cdr3_aa: CSARLDRHFQETQYF
v_call: TRBV20-1
cdr3_length: 15

cdr3_aa: CSPVRTGNTEAFF
v_call: TRBV29-1
cdr3_length: 13

cdr3_aa: CASTTDGTPRRSSYNEQFF
v_call: TRBV2
cdr3_length: 19

cdr3_aa: CASSQEGVVFPGELFF
v_call: TRBV4-3
cdr3_length: 16

cdr3_aa: CASREDRSWDEQYF
v_call: TRBV12-3/TRBV12-4
cdr3_length: 14

cdr3_aa: CASSPRPLYEQYF
v_call: TRBV3-1
cdr3_length: 13

cdr3_aa: CASTFTTYNTEAFF
v_call: TRBV12-3/TRBV12-4
cdr3_length: 14

cdr3_aa: CASSWSFGQGPPKETQYF
v_call: TRBV4-3
cdr3_length: 18

cdr3_aa: CSVADSHEQFF
v_call: TRBV29-1
cdr3_length: 11

cdr3_aa: CASSSEGRTYEQYF
v_call: TRBV6-2/TRBV6-3
cdr3_length: 14

cdr3_aa: CASSHGLAGNPGDTQYF
v_call: TRBV4-1
cdr3_length: 17

cdr3_aa: CASSVAWTPGNAFF
v_call: TRBV12-3/TRBV12-4
cdr3_length: 14

cdr3_aa: CASSPFGGGRNTGELFF
v_call: TRBV5-6
cdr3_length: 17

cdr3_aa: CSVDRGRNTEAFF
v_call: TRBV29-1
cdr3_length: 13

cdr3_aa: CASSYHGRTGGEQYF
v_call: TRBV6-2/TRBV6-3
cdr3_length: 15

cdr3_aa: CASSLAGLGPYNEQFF
v_call: TRBV7-8
cdr3_length: 16

cdr3_aa: CSVDPPRTGVMYNEQFF
v_call: TRBV29-1
cdr3_length: 17

cdr3_aa: CASTHNRVRGLNTEAFF
v_call: TRBV11-2
cdr3_length: 17

cdr3_aa: CASSHGGQVLF
v_call: TRBV3-1
cdr3_length: 11

cdr3_aa: CASSNVLTVSSGNTIYF
v_call: TRBV21-1
cdr3_length: 17

cdr3_aa: CASSLIGAKNIQYF
v_call: TRBV12-3/TRBV12-4
cdr3_length: 14

cdr3_aa: CATSDGGSGANVLTF
v_call: TRBV24-1
cdr3_length: 15

cdr3_aa: CASSQREGETQYF
v_call: TRBV4-2
cdr3_length: 13

cdr3_aa: CASSLAGAVRETQYF
v_call: TRBV3-1
cdr3_length: 15

cdr3_aa: CASSPSSWTGTGPYEQYF
v_call: TRBV7-4
cdr3_length: 18

cdr3_aa: CATSAPITSSYNEQFF
v_call: TRBV24-1
cdr3_length: 16

cdr3_aa: CASMPSTGTEHYGYTF
v_call: TRBV6-1
cdr3_length: 16

cdr3_aa: CASSYNRYNEQFF
v_call: TRBV6-5
cdr3_length: 13

cdr3_aa: CASSGRSVGTGYYEQYF
v_call: TRBV5-1
cdr3_length: 17

cdr3_aa: CASSPDITPHQPQHF
v_call: TRBV6-1
cdr3_length: 15

cdr3_aa: CASSHRPGTDMNTEAFF
v_call: TRBV7-9
cdr3_length: 17

cdr3_aa: CASSLLAGRETQYF
v_call: TRBV7-8
cdr3_length: 14

cdr3_aa: CASSRNPWGETQYF
v_call: TRBV7-2
cdr3_length: 14

cdr3_aa: CASSLDELYGYTF
v_call: TRBV5-1
cdr3_length: 13

cdr3_aa: CSATDRGYTEAFF
v_call: TRBV20-1
cdr3_length: 13

cdr3_aa: CASSYPGGAGGLPSTDTQYF
v_call: TRBV6-2/TRBV6-3
cdr3_length: 20

cdr3_aa: CASSLRDLPSTYEQYF
v_call: TRBV2
cdr3_length: 16

cdr3_aa: CASSEPGYEQYF
v_call: TRBV6-1
cdr3_length: 12

cdr3_aa: CSARRVASNQPQHF
v_call: TRBV20-1
cdr3_length: 14